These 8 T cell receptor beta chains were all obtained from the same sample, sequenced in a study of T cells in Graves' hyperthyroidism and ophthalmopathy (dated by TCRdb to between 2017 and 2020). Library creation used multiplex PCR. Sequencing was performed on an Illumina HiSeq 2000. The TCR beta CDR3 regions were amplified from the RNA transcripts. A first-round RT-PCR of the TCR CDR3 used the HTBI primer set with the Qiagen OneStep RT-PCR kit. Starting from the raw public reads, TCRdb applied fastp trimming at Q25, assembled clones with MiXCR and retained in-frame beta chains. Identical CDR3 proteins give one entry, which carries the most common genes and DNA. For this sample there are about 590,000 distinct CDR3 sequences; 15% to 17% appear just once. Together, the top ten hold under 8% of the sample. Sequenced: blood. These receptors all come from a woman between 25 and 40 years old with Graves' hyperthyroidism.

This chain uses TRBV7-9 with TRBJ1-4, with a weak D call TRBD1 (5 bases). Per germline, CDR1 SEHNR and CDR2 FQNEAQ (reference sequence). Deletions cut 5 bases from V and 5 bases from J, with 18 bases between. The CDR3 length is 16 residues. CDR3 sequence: CASSPQWRQGNEKLFF. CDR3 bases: TGTGCCAGCAGCCCCCAATGGAGGCAGGGAAATGAAAAACTGTTTTTT.

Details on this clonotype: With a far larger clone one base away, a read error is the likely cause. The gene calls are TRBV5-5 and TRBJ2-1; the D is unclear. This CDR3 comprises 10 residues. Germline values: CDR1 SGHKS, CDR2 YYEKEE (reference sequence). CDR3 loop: CAGSLGEQFF. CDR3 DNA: TGTGCCGGCAGCTTAGGAGAGCAGTTCTTC.

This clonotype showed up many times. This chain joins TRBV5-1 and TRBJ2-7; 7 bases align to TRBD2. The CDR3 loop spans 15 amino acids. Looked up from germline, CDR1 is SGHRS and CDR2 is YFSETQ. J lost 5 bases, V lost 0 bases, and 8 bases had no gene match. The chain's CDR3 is CASSLGDYLRDEQYF. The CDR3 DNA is TGCGCCAGCAGCTTGGGGGACTACCTTCGGGACGAGCAGTACTTC.

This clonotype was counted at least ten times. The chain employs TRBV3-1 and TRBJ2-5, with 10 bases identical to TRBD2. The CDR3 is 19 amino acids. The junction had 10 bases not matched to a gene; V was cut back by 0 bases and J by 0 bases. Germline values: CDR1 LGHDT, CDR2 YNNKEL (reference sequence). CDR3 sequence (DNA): TGTGCCAGCAGCCAAGATTATCGGCTAGCGGGAGTTGACCAAGAGACCCAGTACTTC. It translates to CASSQDYRLAGVDQETQYF.

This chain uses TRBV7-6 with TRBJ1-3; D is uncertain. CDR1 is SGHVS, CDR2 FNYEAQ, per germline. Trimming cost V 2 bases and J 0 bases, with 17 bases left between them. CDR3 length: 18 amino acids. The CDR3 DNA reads TGTGCCAGCAGCTTAACTCCTTCTACAATTACCTCTGGAAACACCATATATTTT. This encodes CASSLTPSTITSGNTIYF.

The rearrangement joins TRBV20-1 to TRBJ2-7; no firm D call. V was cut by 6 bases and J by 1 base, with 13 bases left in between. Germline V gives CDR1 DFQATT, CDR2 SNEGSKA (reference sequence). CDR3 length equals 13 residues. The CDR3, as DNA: TGCAGTGCCAATCACAAGGTATCCTACGAGCAGTACTTC. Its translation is CSANHKVSYEQYF.

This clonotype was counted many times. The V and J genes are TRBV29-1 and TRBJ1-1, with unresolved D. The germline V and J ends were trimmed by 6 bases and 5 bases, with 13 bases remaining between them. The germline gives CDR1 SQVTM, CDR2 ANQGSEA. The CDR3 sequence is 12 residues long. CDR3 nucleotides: TGCAGCGTCGCCCCCGGGCGGACTGAAGCTTTCTTT. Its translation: CSVAPGRTEAFF. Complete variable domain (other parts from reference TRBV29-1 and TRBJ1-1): SAVISQKPSRDICQRGTSLTIQCQVDSQVTMMFWYRQQPGQSLTLIATANQGSEATYESGFVIDKFPISRPNLTFSTLTVSNMSPEDSSIYLCSVAPGRTEAFFGQGTRLTVV.

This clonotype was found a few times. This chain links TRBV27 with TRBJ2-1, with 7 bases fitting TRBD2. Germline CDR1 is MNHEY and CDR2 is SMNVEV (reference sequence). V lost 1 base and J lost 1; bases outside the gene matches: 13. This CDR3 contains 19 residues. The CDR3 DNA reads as TGTGCCAGCAGTTTATTCGGGGGAGGGCTCTCCACTTCCTACAATGAGCAGTTCTTC. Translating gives CASSLFGGGLSTSYNEQFF.